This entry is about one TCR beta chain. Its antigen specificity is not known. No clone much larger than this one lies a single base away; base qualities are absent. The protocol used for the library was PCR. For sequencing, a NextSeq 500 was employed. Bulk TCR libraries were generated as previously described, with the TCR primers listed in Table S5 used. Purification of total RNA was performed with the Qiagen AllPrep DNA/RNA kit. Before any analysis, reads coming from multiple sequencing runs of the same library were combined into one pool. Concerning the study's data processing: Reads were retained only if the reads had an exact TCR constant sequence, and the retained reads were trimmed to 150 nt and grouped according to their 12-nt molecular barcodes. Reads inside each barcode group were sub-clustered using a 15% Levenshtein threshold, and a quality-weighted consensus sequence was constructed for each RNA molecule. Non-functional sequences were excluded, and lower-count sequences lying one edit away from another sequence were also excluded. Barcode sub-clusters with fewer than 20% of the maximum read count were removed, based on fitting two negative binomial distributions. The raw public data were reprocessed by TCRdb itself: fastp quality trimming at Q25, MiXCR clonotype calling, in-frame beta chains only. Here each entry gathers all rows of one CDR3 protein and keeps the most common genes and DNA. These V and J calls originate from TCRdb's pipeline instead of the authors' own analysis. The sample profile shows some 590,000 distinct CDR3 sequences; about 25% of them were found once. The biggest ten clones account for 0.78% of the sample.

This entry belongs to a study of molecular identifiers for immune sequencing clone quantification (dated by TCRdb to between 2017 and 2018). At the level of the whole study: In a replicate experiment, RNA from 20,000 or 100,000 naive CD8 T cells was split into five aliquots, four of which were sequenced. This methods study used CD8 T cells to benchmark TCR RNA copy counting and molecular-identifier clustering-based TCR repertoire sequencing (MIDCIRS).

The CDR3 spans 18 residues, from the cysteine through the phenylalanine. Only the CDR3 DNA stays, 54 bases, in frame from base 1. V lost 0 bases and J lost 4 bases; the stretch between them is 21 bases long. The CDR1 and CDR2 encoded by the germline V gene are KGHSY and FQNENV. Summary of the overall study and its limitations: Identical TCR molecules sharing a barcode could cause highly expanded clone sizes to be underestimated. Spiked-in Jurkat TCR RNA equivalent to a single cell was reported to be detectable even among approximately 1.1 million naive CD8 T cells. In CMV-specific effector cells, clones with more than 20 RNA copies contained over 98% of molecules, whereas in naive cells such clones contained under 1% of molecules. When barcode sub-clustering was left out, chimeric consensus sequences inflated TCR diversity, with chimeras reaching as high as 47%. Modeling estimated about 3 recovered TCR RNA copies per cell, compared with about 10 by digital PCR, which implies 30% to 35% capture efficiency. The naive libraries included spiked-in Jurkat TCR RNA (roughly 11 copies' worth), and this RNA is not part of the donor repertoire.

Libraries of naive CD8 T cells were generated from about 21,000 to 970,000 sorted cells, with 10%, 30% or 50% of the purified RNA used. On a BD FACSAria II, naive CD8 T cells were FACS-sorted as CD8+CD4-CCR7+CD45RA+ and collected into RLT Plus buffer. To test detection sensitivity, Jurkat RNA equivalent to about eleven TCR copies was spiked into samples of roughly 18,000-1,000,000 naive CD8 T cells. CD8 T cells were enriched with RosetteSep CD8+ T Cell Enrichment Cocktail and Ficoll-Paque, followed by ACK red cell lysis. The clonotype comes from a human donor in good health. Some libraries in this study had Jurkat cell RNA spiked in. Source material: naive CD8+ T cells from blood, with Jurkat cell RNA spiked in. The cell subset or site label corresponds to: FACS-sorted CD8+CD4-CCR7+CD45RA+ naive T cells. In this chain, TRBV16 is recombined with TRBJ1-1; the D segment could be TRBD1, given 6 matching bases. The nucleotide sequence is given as TGTGCCAGCAGCCAATCGGGGTTCGTTGGGGGCTCGGGCACTGAAGCTTTCTTT. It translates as CASSQSGFVGGSGTEAFF.